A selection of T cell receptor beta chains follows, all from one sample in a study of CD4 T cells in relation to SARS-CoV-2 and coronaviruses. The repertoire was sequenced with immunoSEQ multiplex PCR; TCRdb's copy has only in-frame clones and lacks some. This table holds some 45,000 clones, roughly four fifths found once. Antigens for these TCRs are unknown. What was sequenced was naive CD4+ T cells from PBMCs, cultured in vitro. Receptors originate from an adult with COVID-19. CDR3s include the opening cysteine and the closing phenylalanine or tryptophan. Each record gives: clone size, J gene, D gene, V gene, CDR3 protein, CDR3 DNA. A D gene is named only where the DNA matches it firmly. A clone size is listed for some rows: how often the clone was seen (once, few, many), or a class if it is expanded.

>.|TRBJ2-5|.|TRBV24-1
CATRTLETQYF
TGTGCCACCAGAACCCTAGAGACCCAGTACTTC
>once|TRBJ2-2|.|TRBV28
CASSLWRGVVDTGELFF
TGTGCCAGCAGTTTATGGAGGGGAGTGGTCGACACCGGGGAGCTGTTTTTT
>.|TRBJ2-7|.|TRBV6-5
CASRNTDRLYEQYF
TGTGCCAGCAGAAACACGGACAGACTCTACGAGCAGTACTTC
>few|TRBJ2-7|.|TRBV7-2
CASSRHFRGASYEQYF
TGTGCCAGCAGTCGCCACTTCAGAGGGGCCTCCTACGAGCAGTACTTC
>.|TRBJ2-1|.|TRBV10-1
CASHLGSYNEQFF
TGCGCCAGCCACTTGGGGTCCTACAATGAGCAGTTCTTC
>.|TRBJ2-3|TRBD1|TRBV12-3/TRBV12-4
CASSLEDRATQYF
TGTGCCAGCAGTTTGGAAGACAGGGCGACGCAGTATTTT
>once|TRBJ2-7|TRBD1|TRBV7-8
CASSAGQGSYEQYF
TGTGCCAGCAGCGCCGGACAGGGAAGTTACGAGCAGTACTTC
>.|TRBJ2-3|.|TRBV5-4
CASSLVFTDTQYF
TGTGCCAGCAGCTTGGTCTTCACAGATACGCAGTATTTT
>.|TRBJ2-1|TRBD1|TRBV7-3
CASSYGRRTGIDEQFF
TGTGCCAGCAGCTACGGACGACGGACAGGGATCGATGAGCAGTTCTTC
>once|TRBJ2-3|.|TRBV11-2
CASSLTLDRLTDTQYF
TGTGCCAGCAGCTTGACCCTTGACAGACTCACAGATACGCAGTATTTT
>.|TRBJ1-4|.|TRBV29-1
CSVGRKGTTNEKLFF
TGCAGCGTTGGACGGAAAGGCACTACTAATGAAAAACTGTTTTTT
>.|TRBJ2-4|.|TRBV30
CAWSVRHGTWAGGDIQYF
TGTGCCTGGAGTGTACGTCATGGGACTTGGGCTGGGGGAGACATTCAGTACTTC
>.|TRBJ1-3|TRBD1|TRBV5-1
CASSPGGTGGNTIYF
TGCGCCAGCAGCCCCGGCGGGACAGGAGGAAACACCATATATTTT
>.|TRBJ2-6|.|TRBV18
CASSPPTRGGANVLTF
TGTGCCAGCTCACCCCCGACGCGGGGTGGGGCCAACGTCCTGACTTTC
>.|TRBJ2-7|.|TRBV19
CASSIQIGKREQYF
TGTGCCAGTAGTATTCAGATTGGCAAGCGGGAGCAGTACTTC
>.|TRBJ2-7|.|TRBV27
CASSLRAGVGGYEQYF
TGTGCCAGCAGTTTAAGGGCAGGGGTTGGTGGGTACGAGCAGTACTTC
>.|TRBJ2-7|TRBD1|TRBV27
CAGLINSRGPSYEQYF
TGTGCCGGCCTAATAAACAGCAGGGGGCCCTCCTACGAGCAGTACTTC
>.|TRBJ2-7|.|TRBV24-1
CATSDRVGEQYF
TGTGCCACCAGTGATAGAGTGGGCGAGCAGTACTTC
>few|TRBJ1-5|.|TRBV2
CASSEGGAGQPQHF
TGTGCCAGCAGTGAAGGGGGGGCGGGCCAGCCCCAGCATTTT
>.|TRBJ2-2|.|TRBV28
CASLRENTGELFF
TGTGCCAGCCTCAGGGAAAACACCGGGGAGCTGTTTTTT
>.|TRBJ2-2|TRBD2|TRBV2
CASSDDASGFAGELFF
TGTGCCAGCAGTGATGACGCTAGCGGTTTCGCCGGGGAGCTGTTTTTT
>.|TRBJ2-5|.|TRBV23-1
CASSQYRDPETQYF
TGCGCCAGCAGTCAATACAGGGACCCAGAGACCCAGTACTTC
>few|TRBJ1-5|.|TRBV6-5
CASREGSSHQPQHF
TGTGCCAGCAGAGAGGGATCCTCTCATCAGCCCCAGCATTTT
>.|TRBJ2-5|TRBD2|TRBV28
CASSYGLAGSQETQYF
TGTGCCAGCAGTTATGGCCTAGCGGGGTCGCAAGAGACCCAGTACTTC
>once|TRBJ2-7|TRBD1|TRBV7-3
CASSRQGPSYEQYF
TGTGCCAGCAGCCGACAGGGCCCCTCCTACGAGCAGTACTTC
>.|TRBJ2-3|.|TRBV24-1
CATSDALSQALDTQYF
TGTGCCACCAGTGATGCGCTAAGCCAGGCCCTTGATACGCAGTATTTT
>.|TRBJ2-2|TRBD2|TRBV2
CASRGTSGITGELFF
TGTGCCAGCAGAGGGACTAGCGGGATCACCGGGGAGCTGTTTTTT